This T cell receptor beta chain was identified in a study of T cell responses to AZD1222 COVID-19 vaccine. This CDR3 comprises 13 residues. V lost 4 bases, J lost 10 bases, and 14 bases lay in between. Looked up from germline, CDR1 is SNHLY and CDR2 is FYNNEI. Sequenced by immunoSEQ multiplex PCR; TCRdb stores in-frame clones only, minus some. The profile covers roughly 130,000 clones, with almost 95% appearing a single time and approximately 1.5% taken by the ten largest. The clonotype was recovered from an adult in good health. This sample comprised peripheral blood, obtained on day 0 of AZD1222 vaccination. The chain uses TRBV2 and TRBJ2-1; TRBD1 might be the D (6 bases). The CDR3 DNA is TGTGCCAGCAGTGCCAGGGGTCCAAGCGAGCAGTTCTTC. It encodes CASSARGPSEQFF.